Following are 20 T cell receptor beta chains from one sample sequenced in a study of T cells in Graves' hyperthyroidism and ophthalmopathy. TCR beta CDR3 regions were amplified from RNA transcripts. The study used the HTBI primer set for a first-round RT-PCR of the TCR CDR3. TCRdb itself ran the multiplex PCR reads through MiXCR, one entry per CDR3 protein. The table includes about 640,000 distinct CDR3 sequences, roughly 15% detected once. Source material: blood. All receptors derive from a woman in her fifties or sixties with Graves' ophthalmopathy.

V gene TRBV6-1 combines with J gene TRBJ2-1; the D gene is possibly TRBD1 (5 bases). Germline CDR1 is MNHNS and CDR2 is SASEGT. V gave up 6 bases and J gave up 5 bases, with 17 bases separating them. The CDR3 is made up of 15 amino acids. In DNA form, the CDR3 reads TGTGCCAGCAGCTTGGGGCCCCTTCGGCACAATGAGCAGTTCTTC. The encoded protein is CASSLGPLRHNEQFF.

The chain couples TRBV27 to TRBJ2-7; perhaps TRBD1 as D (6 bases). The CDR3 spans 16 residues. Trimming stripped 3 bases from V and 1 base from J, with 16 bases between. Germline CDR1 is MNHEY and CDR2 is SMNVEV (reference sequence). In DNA form, the CDR3 reads TGTGCCAGCAGTTTTCGTGACAGGACCCCTTCCTACGAGCAGTACTTC. Translating it yields CASSFRDRTPSYEQYF.

The CDR3 DNA sequence: TGTGCCAGCAGACCCGGGACTTTCGAGCACACGCAGTATTTT. The encoded protein is CASRPGTFEHTQYF. The V and J genes are TRBV7-2 and TRBJ2-3, with a possible D match to TRBD2 (6 bases). CDR3 length: 14 residues. The ends were cut back, 6 bases at V and 9 bases at J, with 19 bases in the middle. Germline lookup yields CDR1 SGHTA and CDR2 FQGNSA.

The chain couples TRBV25-1 to TRBJ1-5, with 9 positions matching TRBD1. Germline-derived CDR1 and CDR2 are MGHDK and SYGVNS. The trim removed 6 bases at V and 0 bases at J, leaving 0 bases unmatched. The CDR3 covers 14 residues. CDR3 in DNA: TGTGCCAGCAGGGGACAGGGTAGCAATCAGCCCCAGCATTTT. The encoded protein is CASRGQGSNQPQHF.

The V and J genes are TRBV6-5 and TRBJ1-2, with a tentative D call TRBD1 (6 bases). Germline V gives CDR1 MNHEY, CDR2 SVGAGI. V lost 3 bases and J 5 bases, leaving 16 bases between the germline ends. The CDR3 runs to 15 residues. The CDR3: CASSYDGQLWYGYTF. CDR3 bases: TGTGCCAGCAGTTATGATGGACAGCTATGGTATGGCTACACCTTC.

This clonotype appeared many times. The genes are TRBV11-2 and TRBJ2-1, with a tentative D call TRBD2 (5 bases). The V end was cut by 5 bases, the J end by 8 bases, with 10 bases between. CDR3 length equals 12 residues. Germline lookup yields CDR1 SGHAT and CDR2 FQNNGV. The CDR3 bases are TGTGCCAGCAGCGGAACTAGGCATGAGCAGTTCTTC. Its protein is CASSGTRHEQFF. Full variable domain (rest looked up from reference TRBV11-2 and TRBJ2-1): EAGVAQSPRYKIIEKRQSVAFWCNPISGHATLYWYQQILGQGPKLLIQFQNNGVVDDSQLPKDRFSAERLKGVDSTLKIQPAKLEDSAVYLCASSGTRHEQFFGPGTRLTVL.

The gene calls are TRBV7-3 and TRBJ2-2; 9 bases agree with TRBD2. V gave up 1 base and J gave up 6 bases; unmatched junction bases: 3. This CDR3 region has 15 residues. Germline V lookup: CDR1 SGHTA, CDR2 FQGTGA. CDR3 sequence (DNA): TGTGCCAGCAGCTTAAATAGCGGGAGTTCCGGGGAGCTGTTTTTT. This translates into CASSLNSGSSGELFF.

For the CDR3, the DNA is TGCGCCAGCAGCTTGGGTGCGGGATTAACCTACGAGCAGTACTTC. Translated, it gives CASSLGAGLTYEQYF. This rearrangement joins TRBV5-1 to TRBJ2-7, with a weak D call TRBD2 (6 bases). With 0 bases removed from V and 2 bases from J, the gap between germline ends came to 12 bases. Germline V CDR1 and CDR2: SGHRS, YFSETQ. This CDR3 is 15 amino acids long.

This clonotype came up many times. The chain recombines TRBV7-9 with TRBJ1-1; no firm D call. There are 12 residues in the CDR3. Looked up from germline, CDR1 is SEHNR and CDR2 is FQNEAQ (reference sequence). V was cut by 1 base and J by 5 bases, with 5 bases left in between. CDR3 in amino acids: CASSLVRTEAFF. The DNA of the CDR3 is TGTGCCAGCAGCTTAGTGAGGACTGAAGCTTTCTTT.

This clonotype was seen ten or more times. The chain carries TRBV7-2 and TRBJ2-7; D is unresolved. There are 15 residues in the CDR3. The germline gives CDR1 SGHTA, CDR2 FQGNSA. V was shortened by 0 bases and J by 7 bases, with 16 bases between the two germline ends. CDR3 amino acids: CASSLAGPTHEEQYF. The CDR3 region has the DNA TGTGCCAGCAGCTTAGCGGGTCCTACCCATGAAGAGCAGTACTTC.

In its sample, this clonotype was seen a few times. The rearrangement uses TRBV4-2 and TRBJ2-1; 8 bases align to TRBD2. The germline gives CDR1 LGHNA, CDR2 YNFKEQ. This CDR3 is built from 16 residues. The J segment lost 4 bases and the V segment lost 1 base, leaving 6 bases of the junction unmatched. The CDR3 coding sequence is TGTGCCAGCAGCCAAGCGGGACTAGTCGCATACAATGAGCAGTTCTTC. Protein sequence: CASSQAGLVAYNEQFF.

This chain connects TRBV25-1 to TRBJ1-2; D unclear. Germline CDR1 MGHDK, CDR2 SYGVNS. Trimming stripped 8 bases from V and 2 bases from J, with 6 bases between. This CDR3 is 11 amino acids long. The CDR3 loop reads CASGTNYGYTF. The CDR3 DNA reads as TGTGCCAGCGGTACCAACTATGGCTACACCTTC.

This clonotype has ten or more counts. This chain joins TRBV7-9 and TRBJ1-1; D is perhaps TRBD1 (5 bases). Germline assignment: CDR1 SEHNR and CDR2 FQNEAQ (reference sequence). CDR3 length: 16 amino acids. V was shortened by 2 bases and J by 9 bases, with 22 bases between the two germline ends. As DNA, the CDR3 is TGTGCCAGCAGCTTACCCGAGTGGACACCTAACTCCCAAGCTTTCTTT. It yields the protein CASSLPEWTPNSQAFF.

Note on this clonotype: An end of the junction differs from the germline gene, which may be a read error. The V gene is TRBV10-3, the J gene TRBJ1-1, with D hard to call. This CDR3 has 14 residues. Germline V gene data show CDR1 as ENHRY and CDR2 as SYGVKD. The CDR3 nucleotides are TGTGCCATCGGTGAGACGGGCTCGGGGACTGAAGCTTTCTTT. This translates into CAIGETGSGTEAFF.

The table lists this clonotype with a few counts. CDR3 nucleotides: TGCAGCGTTGGAGGGGTCCACGTAGGGGGTATCCAAGAGACCCAGTACTTC. This codes for CSVGGVHVGGIQETQYF. The chain combines TRBV29-1 with TRBJ2-5, with D perhaps matching TRBD1 (6 bases). The length of the CDR3 is 17 residues. Germline V gene sequence: CDR1 SQVTM, CDR2 ANQGSEA. The germline V and J ends were trimmed by 4 bases and 1 base, with 22 bases remaining between them.

This clonotype was counted ten times or more. This chain joins TRBV7-2 and TRBJ2-3; perhaps TRBD2 as D (6 bases). The CDR3 loop spans 17 amino acids. Trimming took off 3 bases at V and 0 bases at J, with 16 bases between the two ends. Germline lookup yields CDR1 SGHTA and CDR2 FQGNSA. Here the CDR3 reads CASSFRAPGLSTDTQYF. The DNA of the CDR3 is TGTGCCAGCAGCTTCCGGGCCCCGGGACTTAGCACAGATACGCAGTATTTT.

This clonotype was observed a single time. The chain combines TRBV28 with TRBJ1-4; 7 nucleotides align to TRBD1. The CDR3 length is 15 residues. The V segment lost 7 bases and the J segment 10 bases; nucleotides outside the gene matches: 15. Germline CDR1 and CDR2: MDHEN and SYDVKM. CDR3 sequence (DNA): TGTGCCAGCAAACCCTTCGACAGGGACGTCGGAAAACTGTTTTTT. It is translated as CASKPFDRDVGKLFF. The complete variable domain, with remaining parts taken from reference TRBV28 and TRBJ1-4, reads DVKVTQSSRYLVKRTGEKVFLECVQDMDHENMFWYRQDPGLGLRLIYFSYDVKMKEKGDIPEGYSVSREKKERFSLILESASTNQTSMYLCASKPFDRDVGKLFFGSGTQLSVL.

This clonotype has ten or more counts. This chain connects TRBV3-1 to TRBJ2-7, with 9 bases matching TRBD1. The ends lost 2 bases at V and 2 bases at J; junction bases unmatched: 7. The CDR3 covers 16 residues. Germline CDR1 and CDR2: LGHDT and YNNKEL (reference sequence). The CDR3 reads CASSQSPGQGTYEQYF. CDR3 DNA: TGTGCCAGCAGCCAATCACCGGGACAGGGAACCTACGAGCAGTACTTC.

This clonotype was found many times. The CDR3 region is CASSQEWREWYEQYF. In DNA, the CDR3 is TGTGCCAGCAGCCAAGAATGGCGGGAATGGTACGAGCAGTACTTC. The gene calls are TRBV4-2 and TRBJ2-7; D perhaps matches TRBD2 (6 bases). The CDR3 length is 15 residues. Germline V lookup: CDR1 LGHNA, CDR2 YNFKEQ. V gave up 0 bases and J gave up 4 bases, with 13 bases separating them.

This clonotype has just a few counts. A much bigger clone sits one base away, suggesting this may be a read error. This sequence joins TRBV11-2 and TRBJ2-3; 14 nucleotides line up with TRBD2. There are 16 residues in the CDR3. Germline lookup yields CDR1 SGHAT and CDR2 FQNNGV. The CDR3 here is CAGSASGTSGSDTQYF. The DNA of the CDR3 is TGTGCCGGCAGTGCCTCCGGGACTAGCGGGAGCGATACGCAGTATTTT.